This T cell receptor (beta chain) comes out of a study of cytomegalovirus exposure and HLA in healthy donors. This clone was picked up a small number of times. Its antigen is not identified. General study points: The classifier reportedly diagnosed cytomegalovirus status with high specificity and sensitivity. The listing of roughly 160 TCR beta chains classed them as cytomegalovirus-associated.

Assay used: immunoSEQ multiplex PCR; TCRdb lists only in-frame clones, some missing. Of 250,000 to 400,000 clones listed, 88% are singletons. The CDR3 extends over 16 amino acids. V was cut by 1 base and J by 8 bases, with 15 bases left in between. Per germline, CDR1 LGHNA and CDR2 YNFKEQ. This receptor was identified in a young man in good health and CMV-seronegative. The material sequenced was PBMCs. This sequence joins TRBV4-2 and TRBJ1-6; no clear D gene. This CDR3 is CASSQGAGSVYSPLHF. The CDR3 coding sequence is TGTGCCAGCAGCCAAGGGGCGGGGTCTGTATATTCACCCCTCCACTTT.